This T cell receptor beta chain came from a study of T cell responses to AZD1222 COVID-19 vaccine. CDR1 SGHTA and CDR2 FQGNSA come from the germline V gene. This CDR3 contains 14 residues. Trimming removed 3 bases from V and 3 bases from J, with 9 bases in between. Profiled with immunoSEQ multiplex PCR; TCRdb holds only in-frame clones, not every one. The repertoire holds around 170,000 clones, with approximately 91% as singletons. The chain is built from TRBV7-2 and TRBJ2-4; TRBD2 is a possible D gene (6 bases). This TCR was sampled from an adult in good health. This specimen was peripheral blood, taken on day 0 of AZD1222 vaccination. This CDR3 reads CASSFLAIKNIQYF. The CDR3 DNA follows: TGTGCCAGCAGCTTCCTAGCGATCAAAAACATTCAGTACTTC.